The entry below describes one T cell receptor (beta chain). Its specificity is not known. Its ends do not fully match the called genes, so a read error is possible. This record comes from a study of identical twins. Overall study results and limits: In cord blood, abundant beta clonotypes had fewer insertions; memory showed no trend. Part of the zero-insertion signal could reflect confounding by invariant MAIT and iNKT cells. Rather than following the same donors, the conclusions depended on cross-sectional statistical analysis.

The CDR3 consists of 15 residues. Germline V gene sequence: CDR1 DFQATT, CDR2 SNEGSKA (reference sequence). Carrying unique molecular identifiers, the cDNA also gained a universal primer site through template switching. TCRdb re-derived calls from the 5' RACE reads in MiXCR, one entry per CDR3 protein. The table has 1,800,000 or so distinct CDR3 sequences, more than 30% seen once. V and J are TRBV20-1 and TRBJ2-3; TRBD2 is a possible D gene (7 bases). Material: cord blood. This TCR was recovered from a newborn girl in good health. The CDR3 spells CSVRGGGRRTDTQYF. CDR3 nucleotide sequence: TGCAGTGTTAGAGGGGGGGGGCGCCGGACAGATACGCAGTATTTT.